A selection of T cell receptor beta chains follows, all from one sample in a study of HIV-infected patients and healthy controls. One entry per CDR3 protein results from TCRdb running MiXCR on the 5' RACE reads. There are about 67,000 distinct CDR3 sequences in the sample; roughly a sixth occur only once, and approximately 5.4% lies in the top ten. Sequences were obtained from CD4+ T cells from blood. All receptors derive from a human donor in good health. CDR3s include the opening cysteine and the closing phenylalanine or tryptophan. A D gene is named only where the DNA matches it firmly. Only part of the rows carry a size: once, few, many, or a class if the clone is expanded.

clone_size	v_call	j_call	d_call	cdr3_nt	cdr3_aa
.	TRBV12-3/TRBV12-4	TRBJ2-4	TRBD1	TGTGCCAGCAGCCGGGACAGGGGATTAGTGGGCATTCAGTACTTC	CASSRDRGLVGIQYF
.	TRBV6-5	TRBJ2-1	.	TGTGCCAGCAGTTATCGGGGGAACTACAATGAGCAGTTCTTC	CASSYRGNYNEQFF
few	TRBV7-9	TRBJ1-2	TRBD1	TGTGCCAGCAGCCGGGACAGCTCCTATGGCTACACCTTC	CASSRDSSYGYTF
few	TRBV14	TRBJ1-2	.	TGTGCCAGCAGCCAAGAGAGGGACTATGGCTACACCTTC	CASSQERDYGYTF
.	TRBV14	TRBJ2-1	TRBD2	TGTGCCAGCAGCCAACGCCCGGGACTAGCGGGAGGGCCGTTGAATGAGCAGTTCTTC	CASSQRPGLAGGPLNEQFF
few	TRBV29-1	TRBJ2-4	TRBD2	TGCAGCGTTGCGCGGGACGGGGGGAACATTCAGTACTTC	CSVARDGGNIQYF
many	TRBV7-9	TRBJ1-1	.	TGTGCCAGCAGCTTACGGGGGCGGGAGACTGAAGCTTTCTTT	CASSLRGRETEAFF
.	TRBV29-1	TRBJ1-1	.	TGCAGCGTTCAGAAGGCATTGAACACTGAAGCTTTCTTT	CSVQKALNTEAFF
few	TRBV29-1	TRBJ2-1	TRBD2	TGCAGCGTAAACCCGACTAGCGGGATGGGCAATGAGCAGTTCTTC	CSVNPTSGMGNEQFF
.	TRBV2	TRBJ2-3	TRBD1	TGTGCCAGCAGTCAACAGGGGGTAAAGACAGATACGCAGTATTTT	CASSQQGVKTDTQYF
many	TRBV30	TRBJ1-1	TRBD1	TGTGCCTGGAGCGTGACCGGGACAGGGGGACTCAATCGGGTCTTT	CAWSVTGTGGLNRVF
.	TRBV6-6	TRBJ2-3	TRBD2	TGTGCCAGCAGTCCAATCACGAAGATACTAGCGGCGGATAGCACAGATACGCAGTATTTT	CASSPITKILAADSTDTQYF
few	TRBV20-1	TRBJ1-2	TRBD1	TGCAGTGCTTTCCAGGGGGCGCTTGGCTACACCTTC	CSAFQGALGYTF
.	TRBV7-2	TRBJ2-3	.	TGTGCCAGCAGCTTAGACGCGAGCACAGATACGCAGTATTTT	CASSLDASTDTQYF
.	TRBV7-9	TRBJ1-1	TRBD1	TGTGCCGGACAGGACAACACTGAAGCTTTCTTT	CAGQDNTEAFF
few	TRBV28	TRBJ2-2	.	TGTGCCAGCAGTAATCAGGGGTACGGCGGGGAGCTGTTTTTT	CASSNQGYGGELFF
.	TRBV7-8	TRBJ2-1	.	TGTGCCAGTCGTTTTGGGACTCCGTTTAGCTCCTACAATGAGCAGTTCTTC	CASRFGTPFSSYNEQFF
.	TRBV5-6	TRBJ2-7	.	TGTGCCAGCAGCCGCGACTCCGAACCTGCCGAGCAGTACTTC	CASSRDSEPAEQYF
.	TRBV12-3/TRBV12-4	TRBJ1-6	.	TGTGCCAGCAGTTTAGCGCTACAGTCACCCCTCCACTTT	CASSLALQSPLHF
few	TRBV19	TRBJ1-1	.	TGTGCCACCGACGGGGGGCATAGCTATAACACTGAAGCTTTCTTT	CATDGGHSYNTEAFF
few	TRBV28	TRBJ2-7	.	TGTGCCAGCAGCCGACGACCCAGGCCTCCCTACGAGCAGTACTTC	CASSRRPRPPYEQYF
many	TRBV6-2/TRBV6-3	TRBJ1-5	.	TGTGCCAGCAGTTCGCGTCCGTCTCCCTTTGGGCTTAGTCATCAGCCCCAGCATTTT	CASSSRPSPFGLSHQPQHF
few	TRBV20-1	TRBJ1-1	TRBD1	TGCAGTGCCCCTCGACAGGGGGGGATGAACACTGAAGCTTTCTTT	CSAPRQGGMNTEAFF
.	TRBV19	TRBJ2-5	.	TGTGCCGCCGGACCCAAGGGAGGGACCCAGTACTTC	CAAGPKGGTQYF
many	TRBV6-2/TRBV6-3	TRBJ1-2	.	TGTGCCAGCAGTTCCCGCCAGACCTATGGCTACACCTTC	CASSSRQTYGYTF
.	TRBV7-2	TRBJ2-1	TRBD2	TGTGCCAGCAGCCCCCTGGCGGGAGGCGAGCAGTTCTTC	CASSPLAGGEQFF
many	TRBV12-3/TRBV12-4	TRBJ1-5	TRBD1	TGTGCCAGCAGTCCGAGACAGGGTGGACAGCCCCAGCATTTT	CASSPRQGGQPQHF
many	TRBV29-1	TRBJ1-2	TRBD1	TGCAGCGTTGGACCGGGACAGGGATATGGCTACACCTTC	CSVGPGQGYGYTF
.	TRBV28	TRBJ2-7	.	TGTGCCAGCAGTCCAGGGGCAGGGTTCCGCGAGCAGTACTTC	CASSPGAGFREQYF
.	TRBV18	TRBJ2-3	.	TGTGCCAGCTCACGAGGGACCCGAGATACGCAGTATTTT	CASSRGTRDTQYF
.	TRBV12-3/TRBV12-4	TRBJ2-1	TRBD2	TGTGCCAGCAGACCATCCCCCACTAGCGGGAGTTCGCAGTTCTTC	CASRPSPTSGSSQFF
few	TRBV11-2	TRBJ2-7	TRBD2	TGTGCCAGCAGCGTGGGAGGGAAAAAAGCAGCCTACGAGCAGTACTTC	CASSVGGKKAAYEQYF
many	TRBV28	TRBJ2-1	TRBD2	TGTGCCAGCAGTTTCCAAGCGGGGGGTATAGGTGAGCAGTTCTTC	CASSFQAGGIGEQFF
.	TRBV7-2	TRBJ2-7	TRBD2	TGTGCCAGCAGCTTATCCAGCGGGGCCTACGAGCAGTACTTC	CASSLSSGAYEQYF
.	TRBV6-2/TRBV6-3	TRBJ1-5	.	TGTGCCAGCAGTAGAACTTCCTCGTATAATCAGCCCCAGCATTTT	CASSRTSSYNQPQHF
.	TRBV20-1	TRBJ1-5	.	TGCAGTGCTAAAGTTCGGCAGGGCAATCAGCCCCAGCATTTT	CSAKVRQGNQPQHF
few	TRBV12-3/TRBV12-4	TRBJ2-7	TRBD2	TGTGCCAGCAGTTCTAGCGGAGGGTCCTACGAGCAGTACTTC	CASSSSGGSYEQYF
few	TRBV20-1	TRBJ2-3	.	TGCAGTGCTAGAGACGTAATCAGCACAGATACGCAGTATTTT	CSARDVISTDTQYF
few	TRBV29-1	TRBJ2-7	TRBD2	TGCAGCGTCTGGACTAGCGGATTCTACGAGCAGTACTTC	CSVWTSGFYEQYF
few	TRBV7-2	TRBJ1-1	.	TGTGCCAGCAGCTTAGGCGGGGCGTCCGGCCAAGCTTTCTTT	CASSLGGASGQAFF
few	TRBV21-1	TRBJ1-4	.	TGTGCCAGCAGCCCCAGACTGCACAGCATTAATGAAAAACTGTTTTTT	CASSPRLHSINEKLFF
.	TRBV19	TRBJ1-1	.	TGTGCCACGAAGTCCGACGGCGGGGCTGAAGCTTTCTTT	CATKSDGGAEAFF
many	TRBV29-1	TRBJ2-5	.	TGCAGCGTTGAGCTCGACGCGGCCGCCCCCCAAGAGACCCAGTACTTC	CSVELDAAAPQETQYF
.	TRBV30	TRBJ2-1	.	TGTGCCTGGAGTCCTCTTAACAGGGCTTTTTACAATGAGCAGTTCTTC	CAWSPLNRAFYNEQFF
.	TRBV9	TRBJ2-7	.	TGTGCCAGCAGCGTAGACCGGATACAAATCTACGAGCAGTACTTC	CASSVDRIQIYEQYF
few	TRBV6-2/TRBV6-3	TRBJ1-2	.	TGTGCCAGCAGCCCCCAAGGGCGAGCTAACTATGGCTACACCTTC	CASSPQGRANYGYTF
few	TRBV6-2/TRBV6-3	TRBJ2-3	.	TGTGCCAGCAACGACATCAAGACTAGTTTTACAGATACGCAGTATTTT	CASNDIKTSFTDTQYF
few	TRBV4-2	TRBJ1-2	TRBD1	TGTGCCAGCAGCCAATCGGGGACAGGGCCCTTGGGCTACACCTTC	CASSQSGTGPLGYTF
few	TRBV6-2/TRBV6-3	TRBJ2-5	TRBD1	TGTGCCAGCACCAAGACAGGGTTGAACCAAGAGACCCAGTACTTC	CASTKTGLNQETQYF
.	TRBV27	TRBJ1-4	TRBD1	TGTGCCAGCAGTTTATTTGGACAGGGACCGCGACGGGAAAAACTGTTTTTT	CASSLFGQGPRREKLFF
many	TRBV10-3	TRBJ2-1	TRBD2	TGTGCCATCAGTCGAGTAGCGGGAGCCTACAATGAGCAGTTCTTC	CAISRVAGAYNEQFF
.	TRBV5-4	TRBJ2-5	.	TGTGCCAGCAGAACGGCCCCGGCGACCATTCAAGAGACCCAGTACTTC	CASRTAPATIQETQYF
few	TRBV6-1	TRBJ2-1	.	TGTGCCAGCGGAAAGACATTTTCCAACAATGAGCAGTTCTTC	CASGKTFSNNEQFF
few	TRBV7-9	TRBJ2-1	TRBD2	TGTGCCAGCAGCTCCTCGGCGGGAGGGCCGAACAATGAGCAGTTCTTC	CASSSSAGGPNNEQFF
.	TRBV18	TRBJ2-2	.	TGTGCCAGCTCACCTAGGGAGAGCACCGGGGAGCTGTTTTTT	CASSPRESTGELFF
.	TRBV7-2	TRBJ2-3	TRBD2	TGTGCCAGCAGCTTTACGGGGGGGCTAAGCACAGATACGCAGTATTTT	CASSFTGGLSTDTQYF
.	TRBV20-1	TRBJ2-7	.	TGCAGTGCAAACGATAGGGGTCAAGGCCCCCACGAGCAGTACTTC	CSANDRGQGPHEQYF
.	TRBV6-2/TRBV6-3	TRBJ1-5	.	TGTGCCAGCAGTTCGGGGAGAAGTCAGCCCCAGCATTTT	CASSSGRSQPQHF
.	TRBV2	TRBJ2-3	.	TGTGCCGGCAGCTCCAGTCTCGGTACAGATACGCAGTATTTT	CAGSSSLGTDTQYF
.	TRBV11-3	TRBJ1-2	.	TGTGCCAGCAGCTCACCCCGAAACTATGGCTACACCTTC	CASSSPRNYGYTF